Below, 19 T cell receptor beta chains from the same sample are listed, as sequenced in a study of T cell repertoires in cytomegalovirus infection. TCRdb independently ran MiXCR on the reads; one entry per CDR3 protein. The table lists fewer than 200,000 distinct CDR3 sequences, around an eighth of them singletons, with roughly 30% in the top ten. The source material was PBMCs. These receptor sequences come from a human donor in good health (CMV status not recorded). Some clones in this sample may be carry-over from other donors' samples.

This clonotype appeared a few times. CDR3 sequence: CSASDLNRNTEAFF. The CDR3 DNA reads as TGCAGTGCTAGTGATTTGAACAGGAACACTGAAGCTTTCTTT. The chain carries TRBV20-1 and TRBJ1-1; D unclear. This CDR3 region has 14 residues. V was shortened by 3 bases and J by 1 base, with 12 bases between the two germline ends. Germline V gene lookup returns CDR1 DFQATT and CDR2 SNEGSKA (reference sequence).

This clonotype was seen only a few times. The chain uses TRBV28 and TRBJ2-2; TRBD2 matches at 14 bases. This CDR3 has 20 amino acids. In germline, CDR1 is MDHEN, CDR2 SYDVKM. The J segment lost 1 base and the V segment lost 3 bases, leaving 10 bases of the junction unmatched. The CDR3 region is CASSFFGLAGGIQNTGELFF. The CDR3 DNA reads TGTGCCAGCAGTTTTTTCGGACTAGCGGGAGGTATACAGAACACCGGGGAGCTGTTTTTT.

This clonotype has only a few counts. The rearrangement links TRBV5-5 to TRBJ1-1; D not resolved. Germline V gene sequence: CDR1 SGHKS, CDR2 YYEKEE (reference sequence). The CDR3 runs to 14 residues. V was shortened by 4 bases and J by 3 bases, with 13 bases between the two germline ends. For the CDR3, the DNA is TGTGCCAGCAGCCCCGAAAGGTGGCACACTGAAGCTTTCTTT. This gives the protein CASSPERWHTEAFF.

This clonotype showed up just a few times. The genes are TRBV4-1 and TRBJ2-7, with a possible D match to TRBD2 (6 bases). This CDR3 contains 13 residues. V was shortened by 3 bases and J by 7 bases, with 13 bases between the two germline ends. Germline lookup yields CDR1 MGHRA and CDR2 YSYEKL. This CDR3 is CASSQSGTQEQYF. In DNA form, the CDR3 reads TGCGCCAGCAGCCAGTCCGGGACTCAAGAGCAGTACTTC.

The chain is built from TRBV24-1 and TRBJ2-5, with 7 bases identical to TRBD1. The CDR3 covers 14 residues. V shed 5 bases, J shed 4 bases, and the junction held 6 bases outside the gene matches. Germline CDR1 is KGHDR and CDR2 is SFDVKD. CDR3 sequence: CATSAPTGRETQYF. The CDR3 DNA is TGTGCCACCAGTGCCCCGACAGGGCGAGAGACCCAGTACTTC.

This clonotype was detected a few times. The CDR3 DNA follows: TGTGCCAGCATACAGGGTTTCGGGGAGCTGTTTTTT. It specifies CASIQGFGELFF. The chain combines TRBV19 with TRBJ2-2, with D perhaps matching TRBD1 (6 bases). Germline CDR1 and CDR2: LNHDA and SQIVND (reference sequence). V lost 9 bases and J 7 bases, leaving 12 bases between the germline ends. The CDR3 totals 12 residues.

This clonotype occurred many times. The CDR3 sequence: CASSWSLADTQYF. The CDR3 bases are TGTGCCAGCAGCTGGTCGCTAGCGGATACGCAGTATTTT. The chain carries TRBV7-2 and TRBJ2-3; D perhaps matches TRBD2 (6 bases). The CDR3 has 13 amino acids. V gave up 4 bases and J gave up 6 bases, with 11 bases separating them. Germline lookup yields CDR1 SGHTA and CDR2 FQGNSA.

This sequence joins TRBV9 and TRBJ1-2; D gene uncertain. CDR1 and CDR2 (germline): SGDLS, YYNGEE. The CDR3 length is 14 residues. Trimming stripped 0 bases from V and 1 base from J, with 7 bases between. CDR3 sequence: CASSVESGNYGYTF. CDR3 in DNA: TGTGCCAGCAGCGTAGAATCCGGTAACTATGGCTACACCTTC.

The chain couples TRBV12-3 or TRBV12-4 to TRBJ1-1, with D tentatively TRBD1 (5 bases). The CDR3 contains 13 residues. Trimming cost V 6 bases and J 4 bases, with 12 bases left between them. The CDR3 DNA is TGTGCCAGCAGGGCCGGGGGAGGCACTGAAGCTTTCTTT. It yields the protein CASRAGGGTEAFF.

The chain recombines TRBV14 with TRBJ1-2, with D unclear. Germline V lookup: CDR1 SGHDN, CDR2 FVKESK. CDR3 size: 16 residues. Trimming shortened V by 0 bases and J by 2 bases, and 13 bases separated the two germline ends. CDR3 DNA: TGTGCCAGCAGCCAAGATATACCAGAACGGAACTATGGCTACACCTTC. Translated, it gives CASSQDIPERNYGYTF.

This clonotype occurred many times. The J gene is TRBJ1-2, the V gene TRBV28; D is ambiguous. This CDR3 comprises 14 residues. V lost 3 bases and J 6 bases, leaving 14 bases between the germline ends. In germline, CDR1 is MDHEN, CDR2 SYDVKM. CDR3 bases: TGTGCCAGCAGTTTTGGCAGGAGTATAGATGGCTACACCTTC. Translated, it gives CASSFGRSIDGYTF.

For this clonotype: This could be a read error, since a much larger clone is one nucleotide away. The chain has TRBV27 and TRBJ1-1, with 7 positions matching TRBD1. Germline V gene lookup returns CDR1 MNHEY and CDR2 SMNVEV (reference sequence). With V trimmed by 8 bases and J by 0 bases, 9 bases remained unmatched. This CDR3 contains 15 residues. The DNA for the CDR3 is TGTGCCAGCGGCCCTCTGAGGGGGCTGAACACTGAAGCTTTCTTT. Translated, it gives CASGPLRGLNTEAFF.

The gene calls are TRBV6-2 or TRBV6-3 and TRBJ2-5, with D uncertain. The CDR3 is 15 amino acids. V was shortened by 7 bases and J by 1 base, with 16 bases between the two germline ends. The germline V gene has CDR1 MNHEY and CDR2 SVGEGT. The CDR3 DNA sequence: TGTGCCAGCAAGGGAACAGCGACGATCCAAGAGACCCAGTACTTC. Protein: CASKGTATIQETQYF.

The chain links TRBV11-2 to TRBJ2-7; D is unresolved. V lost 4 bases and J 5 bases, leaving 12 bases between the germline ends. Looked up from germline, CDR1 is SGHAT and CDR2 is FQNNGV. CDR3 length: 13 amino acids. CDR3 DNA sequence: TGTGCCAGCAGCTCCGGACGGCCCAACGAGCAGTACTTC. This translates into CASSSGRPNEQYF.

The sample holds many counts of this clonotype. The V gene is TRBV2, the J gene TRBJ2-7; maybe TRBD2 (5 bases). The CDR3 consists of 13 residues. The V end lost 4 bases, the J end lost 3 bases, and 10 bases lay between the germline ends. In germline, CDR1 is SNHLY, CDR2 FYNNEI. CDR3 sequence reads: CASSVGRGYEQYF. The CDR3 DNA is TGTGCCAGCAGTGTCGGTCGGGGCTACGAGCAGTACTTC.

This clonotype was found many times. The rearrangement uses TRBV7-2 and TRBJ1-1; D remains ambiguous. The CDR3 is made up of 13 amino acids. Between the trimmed V and J ends, which lost 5 bases and 1 base, there was a span of 8 bases. The germline V gene encodes CDR1 SGHTA and CDR2 FQGNSA. CDR3 protein: CASSLRPNTEAFF. The CDR3 DNA follows: TGTGCCAGCAGCCTCAGACCGAACACTGAAGCTTTCTTT.

The gene calls are TRBV6-2 or TRBV6-3 and TRBJ1-1, with 8 bases identical to TRBD1. Trimming removed 6 bases from V and 2 bases from J; junction bases left unmatched: 8. CDR3 length: 15 amino acids. Germline V lookup: CDR1 MNHEY, CDR2 SVGEGT. The CDR3 coding sequence is TGTGCCAGCAGCCCCACTGGACAGGGAAACACTGAAGCTTTCTTT. This codes for CASSPTGQGNTEAFF.

In its sample, this clonotype was seen once. A much larger clone differs by one base, so this may be a read error. This chain joins TRBV6-6 and TRBJ2-7; TRBD1 aligns across 9 bases. This CDR3 contains 14 residues. The germline gives CDR1 MNHNY, CDR2 SVGAGI (reference sequence). The CDR3 protein is CASSYPGQGYELYF. The CDR3 region has the DNA TGTGCCAGCAGTTATCCGGGACAGGGCTACGAGCTGTACTTC.

In this sample, this clonotype turned up many times. The chain carries TRBV19 and TRBJ1-1; no clear D gene. Trimming took 6 bases from V and 8 from J, leaving 16 bases between them. This CDR3 contains 13 residues. CDR1 LNHDA and CDR2 SQIVND come from the germline V gene (reference sequence). CDR3 region: CASRELPGLEAFF. The CDR3 nucleotides are TGTGCCAGTAGGGAACTACCGGGCCTCGAAGCTTTCTTT.